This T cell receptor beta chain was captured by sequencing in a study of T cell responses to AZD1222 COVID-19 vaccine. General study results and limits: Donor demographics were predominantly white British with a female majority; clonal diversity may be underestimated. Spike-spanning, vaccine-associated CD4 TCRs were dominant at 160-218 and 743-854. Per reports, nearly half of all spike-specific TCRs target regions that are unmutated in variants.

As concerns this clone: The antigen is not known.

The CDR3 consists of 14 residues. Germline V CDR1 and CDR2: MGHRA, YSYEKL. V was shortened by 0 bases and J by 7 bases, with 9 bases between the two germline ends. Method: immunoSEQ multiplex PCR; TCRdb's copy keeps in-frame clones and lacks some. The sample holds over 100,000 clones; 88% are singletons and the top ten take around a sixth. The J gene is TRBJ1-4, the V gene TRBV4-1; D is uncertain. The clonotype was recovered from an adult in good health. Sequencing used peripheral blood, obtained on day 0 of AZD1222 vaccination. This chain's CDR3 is CASSQDGVFEKLFF. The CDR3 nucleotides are TGCGCCAGCAGCCAAGATGGGGTGTTTGAAAAACTGTTTTTT.